Following are 12 T cell receptor beta chains from one sample sequenced in a study of molecular identifiers for immune sequencing clone quantification. TCRdb used MiXCR to reprocess the PCR reads, holding one entry per CDR3 protein. Of approximately 500,000 distinct CDR3 sequences listed, roughly a fifth were seen once; the top ten hold 0.7% to 0.95%. Sequenced input: naive CD8+ T cells from blood, with Jurkat cell RNA spiked in. Subset of the sample: FACS-sorted CD8+CD4-CCR7+CD45RA+ naive T cells. The receptors shown here come from a human donor in good health. Some libraries in this study had Jurkat cell RNA spiked in.

The table lists this clonotype with a few counts. The DNA for the CDR3 is TGCAGTGCTAGAGCTACTTCGGGACAGGGTATTGTTGACGAGCAGTACTTC. Protein product: CSARATSGQGIVDEQYF. V is TRBV20-1 and J is TRBJ2-7, with 9 bases fitting TRBD1. The CDR3 totals 17 residues. J lost 5 bases, V lost 1 base, and 15 bases had no gene match. Germline V gene sequence: CDR1 DFQATT, CDR2 SNEGSKA (reference sequence).

V usage is TRBV24-1 and J usage is TRBJ2-3; 8 bases match TRBD1. V trimming: 4 bases; J trimming: 6 bases; junction bases outside the gene matches: 5. This CDR3 is 14 amino acids long. Germline-derived CDR1 and CDR2 are KGHDR and SFDVKD. The CDR3, as DNA: TGTGCCACCAGTGAGGGACAGGCTGGGGATACGCAGTATTTT. It codes for CATSEGQAGDTQYF.

V is TRBV4-3 and J is TRBJ2-7; tentative D call: TRBD2 (7 bases). The CDR3 is 16 amino acids. The germline V gene encodes CDR1 LGHNA and CDR2 YSLEER. Trimming took off 1 base at V and 1 base at J, with 14 bases between the two ends. CDR3 sequence: CASSQGSRGGSYEQYF. The CDR3 DNA sequence: TGCGCCAGCAGCCAAGGATCAAGGGGGGGATCCTACGAGCAGTACTTC.

On this clonotype: This could be a read error, since a much larger clone is one nucleotide away. The chain links TRBV2 to TRBJ1-1; D may be TRBD1 (6 bases). The length of the CDR3 is 13 residues. Looked up from germline, CDR1 is SNHLY and CDR2 is FYNNEI. CDR3 amino acids: CTSSVKGGREAFF. The DNA of the CDR3 is TGTACCAGCAGTGTGAAAGGGGGGAGAGAAGCTTTCTTT.

This clonotype was seen a handful of times. This chain connects TRBV6-2 or TRBV6-3 to TRBJ1-1; D possibly corresponds to TRBD1 (6 bases). The V end lost 10 bases, the J end lost 5 bases, and 20 bases lay between the germline ends. Germline V gene lookup returns CDR1 MNHEY and CDR2 SVGEGT. The CDR3 has 14 amino acids. CDR3 nucleotide sequence: TGTGCCATCCAAGGGATATCAGGGGTTACTGAAGCTTTCTTT. As protein: CAIQGISGVTEAFF.

V and J are TRBV9 and TRBJ2-3; perhaps TRBD2 as D (5 bases). The germline gives CDR1 SGDLS, CDR2 YYNGEE. This CDR3 contains 18 residues. The germline V and J ends were trimmed by 3 bases and 2 bases, with 22 bases remaining between them. The CDR3 protein is CASSAVRGDEMVTDTQYF. Written as DNA, the CDR3 is TGTGCCAGCAGCGCAGTTCGGGGTGACGAGATGGTCACAGATACGCAGTATTTT.

This clonotype showed up just a few times. This sequence joins TRBV27 and TRBJ2-7, with D possibly called TRBD1 or TRBD2 (6 bases each). The germline V gene has CDR1 MNHEY and CDR2 SMNVEV (reference sequence). CDR3 length: 15 residues. Trimming removed 2 bases from V and 6 bases from J, with 17 bases in between. The CDR3 loop reads CASSLLSGVGGEQYF. In DNA, the CDR3 is TGTGCCAGCAGTTTACTCTCAGGGGTGGGGGGCGAGCAGTACTTC.

This clonotype was picked up many times. The chain carries TRBV7-9 and TRBJ2-3; 8 nucleotides line up with TRBD1. CDR1 and CDR2 (germline): SEHNR, FQNEAQ (reference sequence). The CDR3 totals 15 residues. The V and J ends lost 5 bases and 2 bases, in that order; junction bases with no gene match: 6. The CDR3 here is CASSGGQGNTDTQYF. The CDR3, as DNA: TGTGCCAGCAGCGGCGGACAGGGCAACACAGATACGCAGTATTTT.

To note about this clonotype: One end of the junction varies from germline; a read error may be responsible. This chain uses TRBV20-1 with TRBJ2-2, with 11 bases that match TRBD2. The CDR3 covers 16 residues. From germline, CDR1 is DFQATT and CDR2 SNEGSKA (reference sequence). DNA of the CDR3: TGCAGTGCTAGACTAGCGGGAGGCCTGAACACCGGGGAGCTGATTTTT. Protein sequence: CSARLAGGLNTGELIF.

This clonotype was recorded many times. This chain uses TRBV30 with TRBJ2-1; possibly TRBD2 for D (6 bases). Germline V gene sequence: CDR1 GTSNPN, CDR2 SVGIG (reference sequence). The CDR3 is made up of 13 amino acids. Trimming took 4 bases from V and 1 from J, leaving 8 bases between them. CDR3 sequence (DNA): TGTGCCTGGACTAGCGAATCCTACAATGAGCAGTTCTTC. This translates into CAWTSESYNEQFF.

The chain carries TRBV5-1 and TRBJ2-7, with a tentative D call TRBD1 (5 bases). Germline assignment: CDR1 SGHRS and CDR2 YFSETQ. The CDR3 is made up of 14 amino acids. Trimming took off 2 bases at V and 4 bases at J, with 13 bases between the two ends. In nucleotides, the CDR3 is TGCGCCAGCAGCTTTCATGGACAAGAATACGAGCAGTACTTC. Translating gives CASSFHGQEYEQYF.

Ten or more counts support this clonotype. V usage is TRBV29-1 and J usage is TRBJ1-1; 8 nucleotides match TRBD1. Germline V lookup: CDR1 SQVTM, CDR2 ANQGSEA. After removal of 7 bases from V and 0 bases from J, the junction contained 7 bases not matched to a gene. This CDR3 is 14 amino acids long. The CDR3 DNA follows: TGCAGCGCAAGGCAGGGGGCGATGAACACTGAAGCTTTCTTT. It is translated as CSARQGAMNTEAFF.